These 3 T cell receptor beta chains were sequenced from one sample in a study of identical twins (dated by TCRdb to about 2016). The method was 5' RACE. Sequencing took place on an Illumina HiSeq 2000. Starting from the raw public reads, TCRdb applied fastp trimming at Q25, assembled clones with MiXCR and retained in-frame beta chains. Every distinct CDR3 protein forms one entry, paired with its most common genes and DNA. The sample has around 1.7 million distinct CDR3 sequences on record, under 35% of them singletons. More than 0.25% of the sample comes from the top ten. The sequenced sample was cord blood. The receptors come from a newborn girl in good health.

The gene calls are TRBV2 and TRBJ2-7, with 7 nucleotides matching TRBD1. Trimming took 5 bases from V and 3 from J; bases not matched to a gene: 7. Germline V gene lookup returns CDR1 SNHLY and CDR2 FYNNEI. The CDR3 extends over 14 amino acids. The CDR3 loop reads CASSYRGKGYEQYF. For the CDR3, the DNA is TGTGCCAGCAGTTACAGGGGTAAGGGCTACGAGCAGTACTTC.

As regards this clonotype: The junction and the germline gene differ at one end; a read error may be behind it. This rearrangement joins TRBV7-7 to TRBJ2-2, with D possibly being TRBD2 (6 bases). This CDR3 spans 16 amino acids. Germline V lookup: CDR1 SSHAT, CDR2 FNYEAQ (reference sequence). The CDR3 DNA sequence: TGTGCTAGCAGCCCGACGGGGAGGCCGAACACCGGGGAGCTGTTTTTT. Encoded protein: CASSPTGRPNTGELFF.

The chain combines TRBV5-1 with TRBJ2-1; 13 bases match TRBD2. The DNA matches TRBJ2-7 better at its end, which makes the J call doubtful. CDR3 length: 18 residues. Germline CDR1 and CDR2: SGHRS and YFSETQ. In DNA form, the CDR3 reads TGCGCCAGCAGCATATGGACTAGCGGGGGTGACTCCTACAATGAGCAGTACTTC. Translation: CASSIWTSGGDSYNEQYF.